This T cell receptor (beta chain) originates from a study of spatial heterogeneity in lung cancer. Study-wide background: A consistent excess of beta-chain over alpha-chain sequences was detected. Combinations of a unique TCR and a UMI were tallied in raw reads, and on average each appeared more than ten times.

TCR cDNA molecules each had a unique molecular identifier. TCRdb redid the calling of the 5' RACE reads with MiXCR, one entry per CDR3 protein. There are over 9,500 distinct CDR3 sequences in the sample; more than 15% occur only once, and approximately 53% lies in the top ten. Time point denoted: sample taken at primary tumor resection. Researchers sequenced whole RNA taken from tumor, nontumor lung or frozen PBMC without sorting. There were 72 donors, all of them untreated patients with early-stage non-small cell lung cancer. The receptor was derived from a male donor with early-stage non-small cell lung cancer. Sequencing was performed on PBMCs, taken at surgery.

The chain's CDR3 is CASSLTSGDEQYF. CDR3 nucleotide sequence: TGTGCCAGCAGCTTAACATCGGGGGACGAGCAGTACTTC. This chain joins TRBV7-6 and TRBJ2-7; D is perhaps TRBD2 (6 bases). This CDR3 is built from 13 residues. Germline-derived CDR1 and CDR2 are SGHVS and FNYEAQ. V lost 2 bases and J 5 bases, leaving 10 bases between the germline ends.